This is a list of T cell receptor beta chains from one sample in a study of vaccination effects on CD4 cells after COVID-19. The antigens of these receptors remain unknown. Some clones are missing from TCRdb's copy, which holds only in-frame ones; the method was immunoSEQ multiplex PCR. The table includes roughly 60,000 clones, approximately 70% detected once. The input for sequencing was CD4+ T cells from PBMCs cultured with SARS-CoV-2 spike peptides, taken before COVID-19 vaccination. The receptors here all came from a human donor who received a COVID-19 vaccine. The conserved cysteine and the conserved F or W are not part of the CDR3 here.

v_call cdr3_aa
TRBV29-1 SVTSGVGYGYT
TRBV6-6 ASLKGAMSEKLF
TRBV5-1 ASSQGHRSSGNTIY
TRBV12-3/TRBV12-4 ASSLGGGYGYT
TRBV18 ASSPNPPGRISGNTIY
TRBV25-1 ASRRGLAGDTQY
TRBV27 ASSLFGRVLYGYT
TRBV7-6 ASSPSGGKTDTQY
TRBV19 ASGGTGLQPQH
TRBV5-1 ASSLGTGQNTEAF
TRBV5-1 ASSFRLAASSYNEQF
TRBV10-3 ASSEDYEQY
TRBV6-5 ASRQGFSNQPQH
TRBV6-6 ASSRKWQGGGVYSNQPQH
TRBV18 ASSPGSSYNEQF
TRBV6-1 ASSEAPYTEAF
TRBV25-1 ASRLDGRNEKLF
TRBV28 ASRLGQRRSYNEQF
TRBV4-3 ASSQGDSRTDTQY
TRBV6-5 ASSPAGYNSPLH
TRBV7-2 ASSLAQTGEGYT
TRBV5-6 ASSIAGGPYNEQF
TRBV18 ASSPSGPLSNQPQH
TRBV21-1 ASSKDNSTNEKLF
TRBV24-1 ATSDLAGQGDNEQF
TRBV27 ASSLTNRVGTDTQY
TRBV30 AWRNSGANVLT
TRBV2 ASTPLPGSLGNEQF
TRBV3-1/TRBV3-2 ASSQVGGRNYGYT
TRBV10-3 AISPGVEEAF
TRBV9 ASSVDGGASGANVLT
TRBV12-3/TRBV12-4 ASTVLNTGELF
TRBV5-1 ASSTGTHMDNEQF
TRBV6-6 ASSYGRSDGYT
TRBV5-1 ASSLLGTSNEQF
TRBV18 ASSPRDNGELF
TRBV4-1 ASSPRDRSGTYEQY
TRBV27 ASRGTAPNYGYT
TRBV6-5 ASGSSGANVLT
TRBV28 ASSFEDSLNTEAF
TRBV6-1 ASSENRATNEKLF
TRBV28 ASSFAGRGSTNEKLF
TRBV6-5 GSGLAGGVGTQY
TRBV30 AWNRENTEAF
TRBV20-1 SASSRLLSYEQY
TRBV3-1/TRBV3-2 ASSRWMEGAYNSPLH
TRBV18 ASSPLGGRETQY
TRBV6-5 ASSDSGSSTGELF
TRBV6-5 ASSIQGESGYT